This entry features one TCR beta chain sequence. Its antigen is not known. The record originates from a study of T cell responses to AZD1222 COVID-19 vaccine. Clones were sequenced by immunoSEQ multiplex PCR, and TCRdb holds only the in-frame ones, with some missing. Of about 180,000 clones in the sample, 85% to 95% were seen once. The study's findings and limits: None of the repertoires were sampled until the peak T cell response had passed.

Second doses were pooled across both intervals (about 4 or about 12 weeks). Trimming shortened V by 8 bases and J by 1 base, and 16 bases separated the two germline ends. Germline V gene data show CDR1 as SGHKS and CDR2 as YYEKEE (reference sequence). The CDR3 consists of 15 residues. The origin of this receptor is an adult who received the AZD1222 COVID-19 vaccine. Sequenced here: peripheral blood, sampled 28 days after the second AZD1222 dose. V usage is TRBV5-5 and J usage is TRBJ1-5; no definite D call. The CDR3 DNA sequence: TGTGCCAGTAAGGACCTCCCATTAAGCAATCAGCCCCAGCATTTT. Its translation: CASKDLPLSNQPQHF.